One T cell receptor (beta chain) is described in this entry. Its target is not known. All gene names here are mouse names. The read is 1 residue too short to cover the CDR3 end, so that end is filled in from the germline J gene. The data originate from a study of tissue T cells after allogeneic stem cell transplantation. Study results and caveats: The patient cohort was small and clinically heterogeneous, with limited sampling depth.

This CDR3 region has 12 residues. CDR1 is NNHDY, CDR2 SYVADS, per germline. The V gene lost 2 bases and the J gene lost 5 bases, with 5 bases spanning the gap. The time point was: mouse harvest day 7 after allogeneic transplant. Mouse grafts combined 10^7 T-cell-depleted bone marrow cells with 10^6 splenic CD5+ T cells. Profiling relied on immunoSEQ multiplex PCR, and the TCRdb table lists in-frame clones only, not all of them. The data contain over 6,000 clones, 45% to 55% of them singletons. Material for sequencing was gut tissue. V and J are TRBV13-3 and TRBJ2-1; D gene unclear. The clonotype comes from a female BALB/c mouse given C57BL/6 T cells with graft-versus-host disease after an allogeneic hematopoietic cell transplant. The DNA read from the CDR3 is TGTGCCAGCAGTGACACAGATGCTGAGCAGTTC. It is translated as CASSDTDAEQF. The CDR3 in its entirety is CASSDTDAEQFF.